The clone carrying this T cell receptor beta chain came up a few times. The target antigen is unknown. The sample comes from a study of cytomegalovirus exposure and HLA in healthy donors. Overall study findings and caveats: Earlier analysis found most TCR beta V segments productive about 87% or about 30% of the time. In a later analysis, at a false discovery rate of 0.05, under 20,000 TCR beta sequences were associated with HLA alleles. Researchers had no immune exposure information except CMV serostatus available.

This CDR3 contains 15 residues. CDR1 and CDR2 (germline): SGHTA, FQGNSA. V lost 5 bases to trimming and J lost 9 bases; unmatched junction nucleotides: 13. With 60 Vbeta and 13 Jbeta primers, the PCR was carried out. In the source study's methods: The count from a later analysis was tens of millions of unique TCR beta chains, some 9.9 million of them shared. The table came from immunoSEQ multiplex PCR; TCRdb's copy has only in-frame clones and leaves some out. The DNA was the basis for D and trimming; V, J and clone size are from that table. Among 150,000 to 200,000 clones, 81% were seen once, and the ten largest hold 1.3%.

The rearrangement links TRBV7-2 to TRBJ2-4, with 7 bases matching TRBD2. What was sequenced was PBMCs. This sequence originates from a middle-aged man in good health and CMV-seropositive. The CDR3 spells CASSLVAGEPGIQYF. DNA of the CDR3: TGTGCCAGCAGCCTGGTAGCGGGCGAGCCCGGCATTCAGTACTTC.